This T cell receptor (beta chain) appears in the sequencing data of a study of cytomegalovirus exposure and HLA in healthy donors. Of note for this clone: Its cognate antigen is unknown.

Primers included in the PCR were 60 Vbeta and 13 Jbeta primers. Clones were sequenced by immunoSEQ multiplex PCR, and TCRdb holds only the in-frame ones, with some missing. The sample has 140,000 to 150,000 clones, 60% to 80% seen once. The CDR3 totals 17 residues. Germline CDR1 SGHAT, CDR2 FQNNGV. V was clipped by 5 bases and J by 0 bases, with 17 bases between them. The study's findings and limits: Among immune exposure information, only CMV serostatus was available.

The TCR was taken from a woman aged 25 to 45 in good health and CMV-seronegative. The sequencing input was PBMCs. The chain links TRBV11-2 to TRBJ1-5; D remains ambiguous. The CDR3 coding sequence is TGTGCCAGCAGCGGAGGCGAGGGCGCCTATAGCAATCAGCCCCAGCATTTT. This translates into CASSGGEGAYSNQPQHF. Based on the CDR3 plus reference TRBV11-2 and TRBJ1-5, the full variable domain is EAGVAQSPRYKIIEKRQSVAFWCNPISGHATLYWYQQILGQGPKLLIQFQNNGVVDDSQLPKDRFSAERLKGVDSTLKIQPAKLEDSAVYLCASSGGEGAYSNQPQHFGDGTRLSIL.